The 20 T cell receptor beta chains given below trace back to one sample, sequenced in a study of cytomegalovirus exposure and HLA in healthy donors. Some clones are missing from TCRdb's copy, which holds only in-frame ones; the method was immunoSEQ multiplex PCR. The repertoire includes under 250,000 clones, approximately 78% of them detected once, and 1.2% sits in the top ten. Source material: PBMCs. These receptors all stem from a woman aged 25 to 39 in good health and CMV-seronegative.

For the CDR3, the DNA is TGTGCCTGGAGTCCCGGGACTAGCCAGACCCAGTACTTC. Translation gives CAWSPGTSQTQYF. The chain employs TRBV30 and TRBJ2-5, with 9 bases aligning to TRBD2. The CDR3 contains 13 residues. Trimming cost V 2 bases and J 6 bases; bases outside gene matches: 4. Germline V gene data show CDR1 as GTSNPN and CDR2 as SVGIG (reference sequence).

The V call is TRBV5-1, the J call TRBJ2-7, with 7 bases aligning to TRBD1. Germline CDR1 SGHRS, CDR2 YFSETQ. Trimming took 4 bases from V and 2 from J; bases not matched to a gene: 9. The length of the CDR3 is 15 residues. The CDR3 here is CASSRPGQNTYEQYF. In DNA form, the CDR3 reads TGCGCCAGCAGCCGACCGGGACAGAATACCTACGAGCAGTACTTC.

The chain recombines TRBV5-1 with TRBJ1-2; perhaps TRBD1 as D (6 bases). Germline CDR1 SGHRS, CDR2 YFSETQ. V shed 5 bases and J shed 3 bases, with 17 bases lying between them. The CDR3 loop spans 15 amino acids. The CDR3 DNA follows: TGCGCCAGCAGTACAGGGTCGGTGGCTGACTATGGCTACACCTTC. It specifies CASSTGSVADYGYTF.

The chain uses TRBV5-1 and TRBJ2-2; 9 bases are a match to TRBD2. V gave up 2 bases and J gave up 4 bases; unmatched junction bases: 6. The CDR3 loop spans 16 amino acids. Germline V lookup: CDR1 SGHRS, CDR2 YFSETQ. The CDR3 here is CASSLIAGAITGELFF. The CDR3 coding sequence is TGCGCCAGCAGCTTAATAGCGGGAGCGATCACCGGGGAGCTGTTTTTT.

This sequence joins TRBV4-2 and TRBJ2-2; D remains ambiguous. The ends were cut back, 0 bases at V and 2 bases at J, with 10 bases in the middle. The CDR3 has 16 amino acids. Per germline, CDR1 LGHNA and CDR2 YNFKEQ. The CDR3 DNA reads as TGTGCCAGCAGCCAAGATTCCGGGTCTAACACCGGGGAGCTGTTTTTT. The encoded protein is CASSQDSGSNTGELFF.

The chain joins TRBV6-5 to TRBJ2-2; D might be TRBD1 (6 bases). Trimming pared 6 bases from V and 4 bases from J, leaving 15 bases between. Germline V gives CDR1 MNHEY, CDR2 SVGAGI. The CDR3 length is 15 residues. The CDR3: CASRHRDRITGELFF. The CDR3 DNA follows: TGTGCCAGCAGACACAGGGATCGGATCACCGGGGAGCTGTTTTTT.

This clone was seen just once. The rearrangement joins TRBV4-1 to TRBJ2-5; D is perhaps TRBD2 (6 bases). V shed 0 bases and J shed 5 bases, with 16 bases lying between them. Germline V gene sequence: CDR1 MGHRA, CDR2 YSYEKL. This CDR3 spans 16 amino acids. This CDR3 reads CASSQDESGVTETQYF. The CDR3 nucleotides are TGCGCCAGCAGCCAAGATGAATCGGGAGTTACGGAGACCCAGTACTTC.

The chain links TRBV10-1 to TRBJ2-5; TRBD2 matches at 13 bases. CDR1 and CDR2 (germline): WNHNN, SYGVQD (reference sequence). CDR3 length equals 15 residues. Unmatched junction bases numbered 7, after V lost 8 bases and J lost 4 bases. The CDR3 DNA follows: TGCGCCAGCTCCCGGACTAGCGGGGGAGGAGAGACCCAGTACTTC. It encodes CASSRTSGGGETQYF.

The rearrangement uses TRBV6-5 and TRBJ2-3, with 13 positions matching TRBD2. The V gene's germline CDR1 is MNHEY and CDR2 SVGAGI. The CDR3 spans 14 residues. V shed 6 bases and J 9 bases; nucleotides not matched to a gene: 6. Written as DNA, the CDR3 is TGTGCCAGCAGGAGGACTAGCGGGGGTGACACGCAGTATTTT. Translation gives CASRRTSGGDTQYF.

This rearrangement joins TRBV13 to TRBJ2-7; weak D call: TRBD2 (5 bases). The germline V and J ends were trimmed by 4 bases and 0 bases, with 19 bases remaining between them. The CDR3 loop spans 17 amino acids. Germline loops: CDR1 PRHDT, CDR2 FYEKMQ (reference sequence). The CDR3 reads CASSSNGGEAVSYEQYF. As DNA, the CDR3 is TGTGCCAGCAGCTCCAACGGTGGGGAAGCGGTCTCCTACGAGCAGTACTTC. Together with reference TRBV13 and TRBJ2-7, the CDR3 gives the full variable domain: AAGVIQSPRHLIKEKRETATLKCYPIPRHDTVYWYQQGPGQDPQFLISFYEKMQSDKGSIPDRFSAQQFSDYHSELNMSSLELGDSALYFCASSSNGGEAVSYEQYFGPGTRLTVT.

The rearrangement joins TRBV19 to TRBJ1-1; D call uncertain. The length of the CDR3 is 13 residues. Per the germline V gene, CDR1 is LNHDA and CDR2 is SQIVND (reference sequence). The V gene lost 3 bases and the J gene lost 2 bases, with 7 bases spanning the gap. The CDR3 DNA is TGTGCCAGTAGTATTTCGCGAAACACTGAAGCTTTCTTT. Encoded protein: CASSISRNTEAFF.

The chain combines TRBV6-4 with TRBJ2-2; TRBD1 matches 8 bases. Germline lookup yields CDR1 MRHNA and CDR2 SNTAGT. The CDR3 has 14 amino acids. With 8 bases clipped from V and 1 base from J, the junction kept 3 bases outside the gene matches. The CDR3 sequence is CASGGQGNTGELFF. CDR3 bases: TGTGCCAGCGGAGGACAGGGGAACACCGGGGAGCTGTTTTTT.

In its sample, this clone was seen a few times. The same CDR3 is also encoded by other DNA sequences in this sample. The genes are TRBV5-1 and TRBJ1-4; the match to TRBD1 covers 9 bases. Trimming took 0 bases from V and 4 from J; bases not matched to a gene: 1. This CDR3 has 15 residues. The germline V gene encodes CDR1 SGHRS and CDR2 YFSETQ. As DNA, the CDR3 is TGCGCCAGCAGCTTGGGGACAGGGGTTAATGAAAAACTGTTTTTT. Its translation is CASSLGTGVNEKLFF.

The chain links TRBV6-6 to TRBJ2-7; possibly TRBD2 for D (6 bases). The germline V and J ends were trimmed by 2 bases and 0 bases, with 11 bases remaining between them. This CDR3 region has 15 residues. From germline, CDR1 is MNHNY and CDR2 SVGAGI (reference sequence). The CDR3 loop is CASSYGGRISYEQYF. The CDR3 DNA is TGTGCCAGCAGTTACGGAGGGCGGATCTCCTACGAGCAGTACTTC.

The chain carries TRBV11-3 and TRBJ2-7, with D possibly being TRBD1 (5 bases). Trimming removed 1 base from V and 4 bases from J, with 14 bases in between. Germline assignment: CDR1 SGHNT and CDR2 YENEEA. CDR3 length equals 15 residues. Here the CDR3 DNA reads TGTGCCAGCAGCTTAGGTGGTACAGGAGAATACGAGCAGTACTTC. It yields the protein CASSLGGTGEYEQYF.

CDR3 in amino acids: CASSEGVGGRWTGELFF. The CDR3 DNA sequence: TGTGCCAGCAGCGAGGGCGTCGGCGGGAGATGGACCGGGGAGCTGTTTTTT. The chain couples TRBV5-4 to TRBJ2-2; 7 bases are shared with TRBD2. Germline V lookup: CDR1 SGHNT, CDR2 YYREEE (reference sequence). This CDR3 has 17 residues. The V and J ends lost 4 bases and 5 bases, in that order; junction bases with no gene match: 14.

The chain employs TRBV15 and TRBJ1-2; TRBD1 aligns across 10 bases. The CDR3 contains 14 residues. Germline CDR1 reads LNHNV; CDR2 reads YYDKDF (reference sequence). V lost 3 bases, J lost 7 bases, and 5 bases stayed unmatched. CDR3: CATSSDRGRVGYTF. The CDR3 DNA reads as TGTGCCACCAGCAGTGACAGGGGGCGCGTTGGCTACACCTTC. Together with reference TRBV15 and TRBJ1-2, the CDR3 gives the full variable domain: DAMVIQNPRYQVTQFGKPVTLSCSQTLNHNVMYWYQQKSSQAPKLLFHYYDKDFNNEADTPDNFQSRRPNTSFCFLDIRSPGLGDTAMYLCATSSDRGRVGYTFGSGTRLTVV.

This clone was recorded only once. V usage is TRBV18 and J usage is TRBJ2-3, with 9 bases matching TRBD2. With 8 bases clipped from V and 5 bases from J, the junction kept 11 bases outside the gene matches. The CDR3 runs to 15 residues. Germline assignment: CDR1 KGHSH and CDR2 LQKENI. The chain's CDR3 is CASLYSGRGLDTQYF. Here the CDR3 DNA reads TGTGCCAGCCTATATAGCGGGAGAGGTCTAGATACGCAGTATTTT.

V and J are TRBV5-4 and TRBJ2-7, with D hard to call. Trimming pared 2 bases from V and 3 bases from J, leaving 15 bases between. This CDR3 region has 15 residues. From germline, CDR1 is SGHNT and CDR2 YYREEE (reference sequence). The CDR3 DNA is TGTGCCAGCAGCTTACCTTCGGGTTCGAACTACGAGCAGTACTTC. The encoded protein is CASSLPSGSNYEQYF.

The rearrangement links TRBV30 to TRBJ2-1; perhaps TRBD1 as D (6 bases). The CDR3 runs to 13 residues. CDR1 GTSNPN and CDR2 SVGIG come from the germline V gene (reference sequence). Trimming took off 0 bases at V and 4 bases at J, with 7 bases between the two ends. For the CDR3, the DNA is TGTGCCTGGAGTGTAGGGACATACAATGAGCAGTTCTTC. Its translation: CAWSVGTYNEQFF.